The 2 T cell receptor beta chains given below trace back to one sample, sequenced in a study of blood T cells in healthy people across ages. A J-beta primer mix and a sample-barcoded 5' primer were used in a second PCR of about 6 to 12 cycles. One entry per CDR3 protein, called by TCRdb with MiXCR from the 5' RACE reads. Here the sample spans hundreds of thousands of distinct CDR3 sequences, around two fifths being singletons. Sequenced material: blood. These receptors came from an elderly man in good health.

Ten or more counts support this clonotype. V gene TRBV6-2 or TRBV6-3 combines with J gene TRBJ2-1; D not resolved. CDR1 and CDR2 (germline): MNHEY, SVGEGT. Trimming removed 2 bases from V and 2 bases from J, with 10 bases in between. The CDR3 is made up of 15 amino acids. For the CDR3, the DNA is TGTGCCAGCAGTTACCCGGGCCGGCCCTACAATGAGCAGTTCTTC. Translation gives CASSYPGRPYNEQFF.

This clonotype was counted between two and nine times. The chain employs TRBV10-3 and TRBJ1-6; the D is unclear. The CDR3 is 15 residues long. Between the trimmed V and J ends, which lost 5 bases and 7 bases, there was a span of 15 bases. The V gene's germline CDR1 is ENHRY and CDR2 SYGVKD. The CDR3 reads CAISKDTAKNSPLHF. The CDR3 nucleotides are TGTGCCATCAGTAAAGACACCGCCAAGAATTCACCCCTCCACTTT.